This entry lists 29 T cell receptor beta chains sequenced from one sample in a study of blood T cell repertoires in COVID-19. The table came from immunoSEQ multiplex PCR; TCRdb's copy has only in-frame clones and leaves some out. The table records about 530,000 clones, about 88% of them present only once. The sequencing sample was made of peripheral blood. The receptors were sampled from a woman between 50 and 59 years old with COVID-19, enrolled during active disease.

The CDR3 region is CASIRGGAPDTQYF. For the CDR3, the DNA is TGTGCCAGCATCCGAGGGGGGGCCCCAGATACGCAGTATTTT. The chain has TRBV2 and TRBJ2-3; TRBD2 might be the D (7 bases). V was shortened by 7 bases and J by 4 bases, with 15 bases between the two germline ends. Germline CDR1 SNHLY, CDR2 FYNNEI. The CDR3 loop spans 14 amino acids. The full variable domain, rest sourced from reference TRBV2 and TRBJ2-3, is EPEVTQTPSHQVTQMGQEVILRCVPISNHLYFYWYRQILGQKVEFLVSFYNNEISEKSEIFDDQFSVERPDGSNFTLKIRSTKLEDSAMYFCASIRGGAPDTQYFGPGTRLTVL.

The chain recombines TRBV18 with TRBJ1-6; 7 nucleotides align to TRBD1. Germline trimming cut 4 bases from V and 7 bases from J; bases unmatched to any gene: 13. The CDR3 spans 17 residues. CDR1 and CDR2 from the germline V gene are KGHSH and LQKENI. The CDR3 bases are TGTGCCAGCTCACTCACCCCCGGGACAGTACCAAATTCACCCCTCCACTTT. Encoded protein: CASSLTPGTVPNSPLHF.

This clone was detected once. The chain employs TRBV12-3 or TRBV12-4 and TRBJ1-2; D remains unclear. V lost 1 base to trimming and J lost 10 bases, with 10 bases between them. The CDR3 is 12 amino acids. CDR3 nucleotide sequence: TGTGCCAGCAGTTTAGGAGGGTTCGACTACACCTTC. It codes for CASSLGGFDYTF.

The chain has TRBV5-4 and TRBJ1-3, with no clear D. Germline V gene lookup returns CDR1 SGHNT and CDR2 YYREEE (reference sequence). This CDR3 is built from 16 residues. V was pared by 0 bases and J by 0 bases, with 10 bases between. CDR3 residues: CASSLGGGYSGNTIYF. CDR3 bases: TGTGCCAGCAGCTTGGGAGGAGGGTACTCTGGAAACACCATATATTTT.

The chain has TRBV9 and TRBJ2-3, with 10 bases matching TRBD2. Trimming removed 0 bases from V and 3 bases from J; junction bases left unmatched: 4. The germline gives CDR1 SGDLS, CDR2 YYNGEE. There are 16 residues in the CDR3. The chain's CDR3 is CASSVASGGGTDTQYF. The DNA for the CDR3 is TGTGCCAGCAGCGTAGCGAGCGGGGGGGGAACAGATACGCAGTATTTT.

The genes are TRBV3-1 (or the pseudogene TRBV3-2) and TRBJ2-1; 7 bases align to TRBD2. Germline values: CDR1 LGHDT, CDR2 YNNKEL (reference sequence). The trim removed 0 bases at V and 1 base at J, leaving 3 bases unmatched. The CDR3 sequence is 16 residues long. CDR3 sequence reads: CASSQDGLGSYNEQFF. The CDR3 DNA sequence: TGTGCCAGCAGCCAAGACGGACTAGGTTCCTACAATGAGCAGTTCTTC.

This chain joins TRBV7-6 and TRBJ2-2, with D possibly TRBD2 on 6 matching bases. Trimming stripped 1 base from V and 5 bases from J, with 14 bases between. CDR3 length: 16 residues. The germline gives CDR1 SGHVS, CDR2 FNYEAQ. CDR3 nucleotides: TGTGCCAGCAGCTTAGAAGCTAGGGGAGGAACCGGGGAGCTGTTTTTT. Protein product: CASSLEARGGTGELFF.

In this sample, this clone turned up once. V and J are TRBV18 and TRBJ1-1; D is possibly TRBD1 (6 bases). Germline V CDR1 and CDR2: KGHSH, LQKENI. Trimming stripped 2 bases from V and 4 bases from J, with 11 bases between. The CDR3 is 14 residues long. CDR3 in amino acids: CASSPEGGGTEAFF. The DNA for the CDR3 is TGTGCCAGCTCACCAGAGGGAGGGGGCACTGAAGCTTTCTTT.

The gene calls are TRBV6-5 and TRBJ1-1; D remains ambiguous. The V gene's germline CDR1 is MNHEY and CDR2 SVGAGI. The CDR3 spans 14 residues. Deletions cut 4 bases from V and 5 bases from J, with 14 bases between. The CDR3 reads CASSFRVDGTEAFF. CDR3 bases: TGTGCCAGCAGTTTTCGGGTGGATGGGACTGAAGCTTTCTTT.

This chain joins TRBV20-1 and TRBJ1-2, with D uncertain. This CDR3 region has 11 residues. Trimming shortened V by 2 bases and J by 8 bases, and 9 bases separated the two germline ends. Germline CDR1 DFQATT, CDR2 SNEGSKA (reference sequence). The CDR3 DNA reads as TGCAGTGCTAGACCCCTGGGCGGCTACACCTTC. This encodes CSARPLGGYTF.

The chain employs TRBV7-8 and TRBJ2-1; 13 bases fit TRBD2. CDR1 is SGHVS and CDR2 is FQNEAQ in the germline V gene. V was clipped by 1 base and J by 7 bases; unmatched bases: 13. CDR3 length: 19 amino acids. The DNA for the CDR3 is TGTGCCAGCAGCTTAGGTACTAGCGGGGGGGCGGTTCCCCTGAATGAGCAGTTCTTC. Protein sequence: CASSLGTSGGAVPLNEQFF.

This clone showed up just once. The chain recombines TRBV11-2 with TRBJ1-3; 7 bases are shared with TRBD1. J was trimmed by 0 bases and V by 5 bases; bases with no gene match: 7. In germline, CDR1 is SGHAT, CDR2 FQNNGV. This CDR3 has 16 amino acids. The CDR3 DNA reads TGTGCCAGCAGCACCTACAGGGGAAGCTCTGGAAACACCATATATTTT. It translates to CASSTYRGSSGNTIYF. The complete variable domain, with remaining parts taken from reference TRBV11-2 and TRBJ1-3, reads EAGVAQSPRYKIIEKRQSVAFWCNPISGHATLYWYQQILGQGPKLLIQFQNNGVVDDSQLPKDRFSAERLKGVDSTLKIQPAKLEDSAVYLCASSTYRGSSGNTIYFGEGSWLTVV.

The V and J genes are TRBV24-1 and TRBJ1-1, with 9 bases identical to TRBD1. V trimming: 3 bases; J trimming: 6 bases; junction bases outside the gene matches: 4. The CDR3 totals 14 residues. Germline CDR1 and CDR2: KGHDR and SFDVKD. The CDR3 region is CATSDTGGFAEAFF. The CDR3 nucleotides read TGTGCCACCAGTGATACAGGGGGCTTTGCTGAAGCTTTCTTT.

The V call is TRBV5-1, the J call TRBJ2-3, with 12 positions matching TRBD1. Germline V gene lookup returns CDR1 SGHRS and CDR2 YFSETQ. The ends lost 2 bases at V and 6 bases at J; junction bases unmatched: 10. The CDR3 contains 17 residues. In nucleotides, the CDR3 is TGCGCCAGCAGCTTACAACCGGGACAGGGGGCGTGGGATACGCAGTATTTT. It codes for CASSLQPGQGAWDTQYF.

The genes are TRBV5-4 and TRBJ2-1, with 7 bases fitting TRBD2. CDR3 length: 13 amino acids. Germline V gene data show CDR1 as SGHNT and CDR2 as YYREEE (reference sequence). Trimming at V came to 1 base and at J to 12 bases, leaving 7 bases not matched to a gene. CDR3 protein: CASSLKFSGGQFF. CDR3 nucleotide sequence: TGTGCCAGCAGCTTGAAGTTCTCGGGGGGGCAGTTCTTC.

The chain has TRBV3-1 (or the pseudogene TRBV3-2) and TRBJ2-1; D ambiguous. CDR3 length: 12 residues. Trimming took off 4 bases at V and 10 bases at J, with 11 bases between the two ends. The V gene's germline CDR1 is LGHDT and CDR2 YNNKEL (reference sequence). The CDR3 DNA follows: TGTGCCAGCAGCCGCATAGTGAAGGAGCAGTTCTTC. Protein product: CASSRIVKEQFF.

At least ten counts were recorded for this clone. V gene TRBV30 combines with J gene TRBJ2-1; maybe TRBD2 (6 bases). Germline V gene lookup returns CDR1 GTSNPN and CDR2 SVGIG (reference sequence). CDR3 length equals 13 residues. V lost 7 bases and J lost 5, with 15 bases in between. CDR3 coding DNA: TGTGCCTCATCTAGCGAGCTAGACAATGAGCAGTTCTTC. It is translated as CASSSELDNEQFF.

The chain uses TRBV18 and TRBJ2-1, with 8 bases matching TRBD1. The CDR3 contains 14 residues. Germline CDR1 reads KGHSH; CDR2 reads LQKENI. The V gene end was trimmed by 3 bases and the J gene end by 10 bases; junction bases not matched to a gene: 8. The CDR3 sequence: CASSPGQELQEQFF. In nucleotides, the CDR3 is TGTGCCAGCTCACCGGGACAGGAACTGCAGGAGCAGTTCTTC.

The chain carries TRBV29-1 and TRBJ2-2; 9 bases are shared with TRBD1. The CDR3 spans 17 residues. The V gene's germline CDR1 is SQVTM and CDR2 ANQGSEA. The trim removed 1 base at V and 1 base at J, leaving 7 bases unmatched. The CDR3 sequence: CSVEGQGERWNTGELFF. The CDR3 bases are TGCAGCGTTGAAGGACAGGGGGAGAGATGGAACACCGGGGAGCTGTTTTTT.

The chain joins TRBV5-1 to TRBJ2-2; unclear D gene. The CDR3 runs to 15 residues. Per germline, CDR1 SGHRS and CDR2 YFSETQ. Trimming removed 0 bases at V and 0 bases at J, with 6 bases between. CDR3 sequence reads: CASSLVVPNTGELFF. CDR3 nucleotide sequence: TGCGCCAGCAGCTTGGTAGTCCCGAACACCGGGGAGCTGTTTTTT. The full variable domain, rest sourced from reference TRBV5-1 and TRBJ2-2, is KAGVTQTPRYLIKTRGQQVTLSCSPISGHRSVSWYQQTPGQGLQFLFEYFSETQRNKGNFPGRFSGRQFSNSRSEMNVSTLELGDSALYLCASSLVVPNTGELFFGEGSRLTVL.

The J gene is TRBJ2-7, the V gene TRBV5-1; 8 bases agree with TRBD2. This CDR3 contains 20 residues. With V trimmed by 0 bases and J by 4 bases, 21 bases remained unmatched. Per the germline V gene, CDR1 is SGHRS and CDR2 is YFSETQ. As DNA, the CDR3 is TGCGCCAGCAGCTTGGCCCCCCTGTGGGCGGGGGGCCCAAACCCGTACGAGCAGTACTTC. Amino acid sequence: CASSLAPLWAGGPNPYEQYF. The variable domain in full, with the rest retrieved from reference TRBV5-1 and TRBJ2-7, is KAGVTQTPRYLIKTRGQQVTLSCSPISGHRSVSWYQQTPGQGLQFLFEYFSETQRNKGNFPGRFSGRQFSNSRSEMNVSTLELGDSALYLCASSLAPLWAGGPNPYEQYFGPGTRLTVT.

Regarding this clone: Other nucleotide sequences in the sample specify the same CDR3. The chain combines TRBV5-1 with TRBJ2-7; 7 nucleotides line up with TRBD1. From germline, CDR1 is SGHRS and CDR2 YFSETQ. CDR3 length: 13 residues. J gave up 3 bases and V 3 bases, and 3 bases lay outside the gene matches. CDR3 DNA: TGCGCCAGCAGCTCGACAGGGAGCTACGAGCAGTACTTC. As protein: CASSSTGSYEQYF.

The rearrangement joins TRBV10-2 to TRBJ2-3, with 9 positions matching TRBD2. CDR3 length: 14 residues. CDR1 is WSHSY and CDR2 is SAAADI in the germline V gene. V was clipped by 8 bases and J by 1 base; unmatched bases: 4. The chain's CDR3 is CASHLAGGTDTQYF. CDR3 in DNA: TGCGCCAGCCACTTAGCGGGGGGCACAGATACGCAGTATTTT.

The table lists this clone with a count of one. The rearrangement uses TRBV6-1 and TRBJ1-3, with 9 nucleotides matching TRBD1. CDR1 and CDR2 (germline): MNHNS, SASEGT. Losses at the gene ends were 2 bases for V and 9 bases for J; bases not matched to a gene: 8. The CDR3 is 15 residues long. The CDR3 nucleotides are TGTGCCAGCAGTGAAATGGGACAGGGATTAGGCACCATATATTTT. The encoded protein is CASSEMGQGLGTIYF.

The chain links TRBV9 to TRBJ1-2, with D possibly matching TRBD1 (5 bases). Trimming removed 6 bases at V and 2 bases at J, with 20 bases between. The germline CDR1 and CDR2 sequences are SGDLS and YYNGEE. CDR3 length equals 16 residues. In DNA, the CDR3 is TGTGCCAGCACCACCACCGGGGGAGGGTGGAACTATGGCTACACCTTC. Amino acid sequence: CASTTTGGGWNYGYTF. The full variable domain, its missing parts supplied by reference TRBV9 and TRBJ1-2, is DSGVTQTPKHLITATGQRVTLRCSPRSGDLSVYWYQQSLDQGLQFLIQYYNGEERAKGNILERFSAQQFPDLHSELNLSSLELGDSALYFCASTTTGGGWNYGYTFGSGTRLTVV.

CDR3 loop: CASSRVMPLGGADTQYF. The DNA for the CDR3 is TGTGCCAGCAGCCGAGTCATGCCCCTCGGGGGGGCAGATACGCAGTATTTT. This chain joins TRBV6-6 and TRBJ2-3; 8 nucleotides line up with TRBD2. The germline CDR1 and CDR2 sequences are MNHNY and SVGAGI (reference sequence). The CDR3 runs to 17 residues. V lost 6 bases, J lost 4 bases, and 15 bases stayed unmatched.

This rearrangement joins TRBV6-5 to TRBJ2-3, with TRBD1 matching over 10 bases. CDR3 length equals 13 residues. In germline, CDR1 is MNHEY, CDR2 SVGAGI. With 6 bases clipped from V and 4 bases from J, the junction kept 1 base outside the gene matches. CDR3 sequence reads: CASRDRGSDTQYF. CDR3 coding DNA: TGTGCCAGCAGGGACAGGGGGTCAGATACGCAGTATTTT.

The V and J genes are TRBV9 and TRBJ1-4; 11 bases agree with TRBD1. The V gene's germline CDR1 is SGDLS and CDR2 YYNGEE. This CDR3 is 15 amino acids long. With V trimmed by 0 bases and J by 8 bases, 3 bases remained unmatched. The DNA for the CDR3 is TGTGCCAGCAGCGTAGACCGGGACAGGGGGGAAAAACTGTTTTTT. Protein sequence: CASSVDRDRGEKLFF.

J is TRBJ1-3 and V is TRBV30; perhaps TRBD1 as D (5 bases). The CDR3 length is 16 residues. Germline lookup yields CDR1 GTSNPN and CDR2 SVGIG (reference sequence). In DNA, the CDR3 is TGTGCTACGACGATCGGGGGGGGACTAGCGGGAAACACCATATATTTT. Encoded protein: CATTIGGGLAGNTIYF.